The 20 T cell receptor beta chains given below trace back to one sample, sequenced in a study of blood T cell repertoires in COVID-19. Repertoires were generated with immunoSEQ multiplex PCR, while TCRdb's copy carries only in-frame clones and drops some. The data show 55,000 to 75,000 clones, with more than 85% seen just once and more than 6.5% held by the top ten. Sequences were obtained from peripheral blood. These receptors were taken from a human donor with active COVID-19. The donor label of this sample is uncertain.

V is TRBV5-6 and J is TRBJ2-5; possible D gene TRBD2, 5 bases. With 4 bases removed from V and 3 bases from J, the gap between germline ends came to 16 bases. Germline CDR1 SGHDT, CDR2 YYEEEE. This CDR3 is 15 amino acids long. CDR3: CASSQTVGVEETQYF. In nucleotides, the CDR3 is TGTGCCAGCAGCCAGACGGTCGGGGTGGAAGAGACCCAGTACTTC.

The chain recombines TRBV30 with TRBJ1-6, with TRBD1 matching 9 bases. CDR3 size: 14 residues. CDR1 and CDR2 (germline): GTSNPN, SVGIG (reference sequence). The ends lost 2 bases at V and 7 bases at J; junction bases unmatched: 3. The CDR3 sequence is CAWSPGTGNSPLHF. DNA for the CDR3: TGTGCCTGGAGTCCGGGGACAGGGAATTCACCCCTCCACTTT.

This chain uses TRBV7-2 with TRBJ1-5; 9 bases agree with TRBD1. Germline-derived CDR1 and CDR2 are SGHTA and FQGNSA. V was clipped by 5 bases and J by 1 base; unmatched bases: 3. There are 15 residues in the CDR3. The CDR3: CASSRTGGSNQPQHF. The CDR3 DNA follows: TGTGCCAGCAGCCGTACAGGGGGCAGCAATCAGCCCCAGCATTTT.

This rearrangement joins TRBV5-1 to TRBJ1-1, with TRBD1 as a possible D gene (5 bases). There are 16 residues in the CDR3. V lost 6 bases and J lost 4, with 22 bases in between. Germline V gene sequence: CDR1 SGHRS, CDR2 YFSETQ. CDR3 in amino acids: CASKGPPQGLGTEAFF. The DNA for the CDR3 is TGCGCCAGCAAAGGGCCCCCTCAGGGATTAGGCACTGAAGCTTTCTTT.

J is TRBJ2-7 and V is TRBV7-6; 9 bases align to TRBD2. CDR3 size: 15 residues. The germline V gene encodes CDR1 SGHVS and CDR2 FNYEAQ. J lost 2 bases, V lost 1 base, and 3 bases had no gene match. The CDR3 DNA is TGTGCCAGCAGCTTAGGGGGCGGGAGGGCCTACGAGCAGTACTTC. This codes for CASSLGGGRAYEQYF.

This chain uses TRBV13 with TRBJ1-4, with 7 bases fitting TRBD1. Trimming took 5 bases from V and 6 from J; bases not matched to a gene: 9. The length of the CDR3 is 15 residues. Germline assignment: CDR1 PRHDT and CDR2 FYEKMQ (reference sequence). DNA for the CDR3: TGTGCCAGCAGCCTGAACATAGGGACAGATGAAAAACTGTTTTTT. Its translation: CASSLNIGTDEKLFF.

CDR3 bases: TGCGCCAGCAGCTTGTTAGCGGGAGGCAACGAGCAGTACTTC. This translates into CASSLLAGGNEQYF. V is TRBV5-1 and J is TRBJ2-7; 10 bases are shared with TRBD2. The CDR3 loop spans 14 amino acids. Germline assignment: CDR1 SGHRS and CDR2 YFSETQ. The V and J ends lost 1 base and 5 bases, in that order; junction bases with no gene match: 3.

The rearrangement uses TRBV7-2 and TRBJ2-7; weak D call: TRBD2 (5 bases). V lost 2 bases and J 6 bases, leaving 20 bases between the germline ends. CDR3 size: 16 residues. Germline V gene sequence: CDR1 SGHTA, CDR2 FQGNSA. The CDR3 DNA reads TGTGCCAGCAGCTTATTCGGGGTGGGCACGAGTTCCGAGCAGTACTTC. The encoded protein is CASSLFGVGTSSEQYF.

The chain links TRBV4-2 to TRBJ2-7, with 8 bases lining up with TRBD2. Germline V gives CDR1 LGHNA, CDR2 YNFKEQ. With 0 bases clipped from V and 4 bases from J, the junction kept 17 bases outside the gene matches. This CDR3 region has 19 residues. CDR3 coding DNA: TGTGCCAGCAGCCAAGAAGGGCGAGCGGGGGTCAAAGGGACTTACGAGCAGTACTTC. Encoded protein: CASSQEGRAGVKGTYEQYF.

The chain has TRBV7-2 and TRBJ2-5; possibly TRBD1 for D (5 bases). Germline CDR1 and CDR2: SGHTA and FQGNSA. V was pared by 5 bases and J by 5 bases, with 15 bases between. The CDR3 totals 14 residues. CDR3 in DNA: TGTGCCAGCAGCCCTTCCAGGGCTACGGAGACCCAGTACTTC. This encodes CASSPSRATETQYF.

This sequence joins TRBV5-1 and TRBJ2-1; 10 bases fit TRBD2. V was clipped by 4 bases and J by 1 base; unmatched bases: 5. From germline, CDR1 is SGHRS and CDR2 YFSETQ. CDR3 length: 16 amino acids. The CDR3 sequence is CASSAIAGGSYNEQFF. The DNA of the CDR3 is TGCGCCAGCAGCGCCATAGCGGGGGGATCCTACAATGAGCAGTTCTTC.

The V gene is TRBV10-1, the J gene TRBJ2-2, with D possibly matching TRBD2 (6 bases). This CDR3 spans 16 amino acids. The V and J ends lost 0 bases and 3 bases respectively, with 11 bases between them. From germline, CDR1 is WNHNN and CDR2 SYGVQD (reference sequence). The CDR3 DNA follows: TGCGCCAGCAGTGAGTCGAGTCCGGGGGACACCGGGGAGCTGTTTTTT. This translates into CASSESSPGDTGELFF.

The V gene is TRBV6-6, the J gene TRBJ2-1; possible D gene TRBD2, 5 bases. The ends were cut back, 2 bases at V and 3 bases at J, with 5 bases in the middle. The CDR3 totals 13 residues. Per germline, CDR1 MNHNY and CDR2 SVGAGI (reference sequence). The CDR3 region is CASSYRDYNEQFF. In DNA, the CDR3 is TGTGCCAGCAGTTACCGGGACTACAATGAGCAGTTCTTC.

A few counts support this clone. The rearrangement links TRBV11-3 to TRBJ2-7; possibly TRBD1 for D (5 bases). Germline V gene data show CDR1 as SGHNT and CDR2 as YENEEA. Trimming took off 1 base at V and 5 bases at J, with 12 bases between the two ends. CDR3 size: 14 residues. The CDR3 loop reads CASSLGASRDEQYF. The CDR3, as DNA: TGTGCCAGCAGCTTAGGGGCCAGCAGGGACGAGCAGTACTTC.

V usage is TRBV18 and J usage is TRBJ1-5; weak D call: TRBD1 (5 bases). Trimming left V 4 bases short and J 4 bases short, with 14 bases between. Germline CDR1 is KGHSH and CDR2 is LQKENI. This CDR3 has 15 amino acids. The CDR3 DNA sequence: TGTGCCAGCTCACTTGTCGACAGCTCGAATCAGCCCCAGCATTTT. It is translated as CASSLVDSSNQPQHF.

This clone has just a few counts. This chain links TRBV9 with TRBJ1-1, with TRBD1 matching over 9 bases. The CDR3 is made up of 15 amino acids. The junction had 5 bases not matched to a gene; V was cut back by 4 bases and J by 1 base. Germline values: CDR1 SGDLS, CDR2 YYNGEE. The CDR3 here is CASSRQDRGNTEAFF. As DNA, the CDR3 is TGTGCCAGCAGCCGCCAGGACAGGGGGAACACTGAAGCTTTCTTT.

The V gene is TRBV19, the J gene TRBJ1-4; D remains ambiguous. This CDR3 spans 13 amino acids. V was clipped by 2 bases and J by 4 bases, with 5 bases between them. Germline V gives CDR1 LNHDA, CDR2 SQIVND (reference sequence). CDR3 in DNA: TGTGCCAGTAGTATACCCGGTAATGAAAAACTGTTTTTT. Translating it yields CASSIPGNEKLFF.

The V gene is TRBV4-2, the J gene TRBJ2-7; maybe TRBD1 (5 bases). Trimming removed 0 bases from V and 0 bases from J, with 12 bases in between. Germline CDR1 LGHNA, CDR2 YNFKEQ. CDR3 size: 16 residues. This chain's CDR3 is CASSQEWGQSSYEQYF. CDR3 nucleotides: TGTGCCAGCAGCCAAGAATGGGGCCAGAGCTCCTACGAGCAGTACTTC.

The rearrangement uses TRBV5-1 and TRBJ2-1; D not certain. This CDR3 region has 12 residues. CDR1 is SGHRS, CDR2 YFSETQ, per germline. V gave up 4 bases and J gave up 6 bases, with 8 bases separating them. CDR3 sequence: CASSAQRNEQFF. CDR3 sequence (DNA): TGCGCCAGCAGCGCCCAGCGCAATGAGCAGTTCTTC.

In its sample, this clone was seen once. The rearrangement joins TRBV4-3 to TRBJ1-5; D not certain. The germline V gene has CDR1 LGHNA and CDR2 YSLEER. The CDR3 is 14 residues long. Deletions cut 4 bases from V and 6 bases from J, with 13 bases between. CDR3 bases: TGCGCCAGCAGCCCCACTAGTGAAGGTCAGCCCCAGCATTTT. This sequence encodes CASSPTSEGQPQHF.